Given below is one TCR beta chain in context. Its antigen is as yet unknown. The V end was cut by 0 bases, the J end by 4 bases, with 14 bases between. The CDR3 is 15 residues long. The germline gives CDR1 SGHNT, CDR2 YYREEE (reference sequence). The data originate from a study of T cell responses to AZD1222 COVID-19 vaccine. Study-level points and caveats: Two AZD1222 administrations were followed by greater Spike-specific TCR breadth and depth.

Measured with immunoSEQ multiplex PCR; TCRdb has only the in-frame clones, and not every one. The sample contains 95,000 to 150,000 clones, 85% to 90% of which appear only once. The sample consisted of peripheral blood, taken on day 0 of AZD1222 vaccination. J is TRBJ2-7 and V is TRBV5-4; D is possibly TRBD1 (6 bases). The sequence was obtained from an adult in good health. Here the CDR3 DNA reads TGTGCCAGCAGCTTGGACAGGGCAGCTCTTTACGAGCAGTACTTC. Translation gives CASSLDRAALYEQYF.